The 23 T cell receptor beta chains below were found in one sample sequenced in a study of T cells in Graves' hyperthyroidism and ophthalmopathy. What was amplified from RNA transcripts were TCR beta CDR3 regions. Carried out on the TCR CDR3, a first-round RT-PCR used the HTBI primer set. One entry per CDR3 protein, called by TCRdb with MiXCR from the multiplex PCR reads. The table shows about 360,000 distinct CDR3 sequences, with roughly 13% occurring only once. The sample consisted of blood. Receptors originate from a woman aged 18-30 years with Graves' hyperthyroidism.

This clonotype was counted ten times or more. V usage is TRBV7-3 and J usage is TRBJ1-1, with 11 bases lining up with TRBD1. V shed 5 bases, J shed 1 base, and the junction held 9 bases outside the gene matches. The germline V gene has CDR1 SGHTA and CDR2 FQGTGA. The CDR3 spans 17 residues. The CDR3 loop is CASSNSGTGGKNTEAFF. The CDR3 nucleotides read TGTGCCAGCAGCAACTCCGGGACAGGGGGAAAGAACACTGAAGCTTTCTTT.

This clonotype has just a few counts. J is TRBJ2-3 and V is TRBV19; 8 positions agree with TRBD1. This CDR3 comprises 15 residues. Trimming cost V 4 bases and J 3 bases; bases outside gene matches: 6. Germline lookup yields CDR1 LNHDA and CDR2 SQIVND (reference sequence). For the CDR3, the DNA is TGTGCCAGTAGTAAGACAGGGGTAGTGACAGATACGCAGTATTTT. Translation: CASSKTGVVTDTQYF.

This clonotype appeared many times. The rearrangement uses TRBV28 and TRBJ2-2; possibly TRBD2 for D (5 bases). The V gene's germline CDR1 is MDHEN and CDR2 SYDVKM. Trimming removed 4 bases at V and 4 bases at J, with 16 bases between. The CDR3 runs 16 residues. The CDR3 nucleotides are TGTGCCAGCAGTTCGTTCCGCGGTCGGGGCACCGGGGAGCTGTTTTTT. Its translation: CASSSFRGRGTGELFF.

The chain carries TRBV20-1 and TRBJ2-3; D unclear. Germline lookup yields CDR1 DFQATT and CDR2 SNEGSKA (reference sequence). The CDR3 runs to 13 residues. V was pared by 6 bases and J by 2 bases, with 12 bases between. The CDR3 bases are TGCAGTGCCTTCTTAGCCTCCACAGATACGCAGTATTTT. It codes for CSAFLASTDTQYF.

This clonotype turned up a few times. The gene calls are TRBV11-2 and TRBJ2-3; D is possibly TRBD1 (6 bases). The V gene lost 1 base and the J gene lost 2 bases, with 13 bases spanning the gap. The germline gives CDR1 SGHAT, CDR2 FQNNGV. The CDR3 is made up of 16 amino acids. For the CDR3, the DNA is TGTGCCAGCAGCTTAGGGTGGGACATACTCACAGATACGCAGTATTTT. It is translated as CASSLGWDILTDTQYF.

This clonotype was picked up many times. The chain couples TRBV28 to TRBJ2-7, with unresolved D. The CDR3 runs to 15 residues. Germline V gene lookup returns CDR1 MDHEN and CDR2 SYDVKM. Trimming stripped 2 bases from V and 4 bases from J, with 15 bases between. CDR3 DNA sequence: TGTGCCAGCAGTTTAAATAGGGCCCAATTGTACGAGCAGTACTTC. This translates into CASSLNRAQLYEQYF.

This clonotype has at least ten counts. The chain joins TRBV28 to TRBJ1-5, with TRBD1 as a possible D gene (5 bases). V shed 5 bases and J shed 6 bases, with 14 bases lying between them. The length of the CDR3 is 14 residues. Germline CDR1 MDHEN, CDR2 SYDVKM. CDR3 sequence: CASSAGLGLQPQHF. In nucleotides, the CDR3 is TGTGCCAGCAGTGCAGGCCTGGGGCTTCAGCCCCAGCATTTT.

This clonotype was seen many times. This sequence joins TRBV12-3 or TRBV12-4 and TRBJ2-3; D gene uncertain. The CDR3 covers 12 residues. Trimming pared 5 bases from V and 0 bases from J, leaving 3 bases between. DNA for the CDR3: TGTGCCAGCAGTACTAGCACAGATACGCAGTATTTT. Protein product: CASSTSTDTQYF.

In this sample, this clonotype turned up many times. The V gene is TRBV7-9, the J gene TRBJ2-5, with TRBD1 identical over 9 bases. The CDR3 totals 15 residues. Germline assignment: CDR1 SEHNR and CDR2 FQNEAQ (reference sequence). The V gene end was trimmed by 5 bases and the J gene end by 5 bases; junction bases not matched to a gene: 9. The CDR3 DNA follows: TGTGCCAGCAGCCCAGGACAGGGGATAACGGAGACCCAGTACTTC. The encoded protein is CASSPGQGITETQYF.

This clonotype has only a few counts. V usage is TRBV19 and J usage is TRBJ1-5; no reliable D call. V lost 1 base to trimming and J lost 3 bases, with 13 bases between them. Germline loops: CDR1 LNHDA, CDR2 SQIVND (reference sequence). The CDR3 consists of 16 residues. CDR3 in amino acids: CASSIGATVYNQPQHF. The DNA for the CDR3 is TGTGCCAGTAGTATAGGGGCGACGGTGTACAATCAGCCCCAGCATTTT.

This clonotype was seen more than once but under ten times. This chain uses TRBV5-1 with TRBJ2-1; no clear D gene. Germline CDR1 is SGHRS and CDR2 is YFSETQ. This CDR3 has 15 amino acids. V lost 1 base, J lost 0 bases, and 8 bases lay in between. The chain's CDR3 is CASSLMESSYNEQFF. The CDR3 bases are TGCGCCAGCAGCTTGATGGAGAGCTCCTACAATGAGCAGTTCTTC.

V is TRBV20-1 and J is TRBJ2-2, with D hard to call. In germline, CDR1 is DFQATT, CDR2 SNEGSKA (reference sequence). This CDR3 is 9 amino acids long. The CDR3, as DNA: TGCAGGAGTGGCGGGGAGCTGTTTTTT. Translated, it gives CRSGGELFF.

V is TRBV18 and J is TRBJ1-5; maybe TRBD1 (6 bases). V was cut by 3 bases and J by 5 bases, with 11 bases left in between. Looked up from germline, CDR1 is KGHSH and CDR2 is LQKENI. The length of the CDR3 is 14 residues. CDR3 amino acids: CASSPSTGYQPQHF. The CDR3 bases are TGTGCCAGCTCACCGTCAACAGGGTATCAGCCCCAGCATTTT.

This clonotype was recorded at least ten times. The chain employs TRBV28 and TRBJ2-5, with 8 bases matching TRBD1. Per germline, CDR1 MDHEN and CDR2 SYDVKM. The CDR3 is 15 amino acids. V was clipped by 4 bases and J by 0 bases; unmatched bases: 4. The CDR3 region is CASSSGQGYQETQYF. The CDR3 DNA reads TGTGCCAGCAGTTCTGGACAGGGCTACCAAGAGACCCAGTACTTC.

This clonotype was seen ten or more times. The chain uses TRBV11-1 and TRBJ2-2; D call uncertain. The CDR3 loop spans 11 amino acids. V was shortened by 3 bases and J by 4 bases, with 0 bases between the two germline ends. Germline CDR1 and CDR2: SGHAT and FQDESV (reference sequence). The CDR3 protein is CASSFTGELFF. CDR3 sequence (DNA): TGTGCCAGCAGCTTCACCGGGGAGCTGTTTTTT.

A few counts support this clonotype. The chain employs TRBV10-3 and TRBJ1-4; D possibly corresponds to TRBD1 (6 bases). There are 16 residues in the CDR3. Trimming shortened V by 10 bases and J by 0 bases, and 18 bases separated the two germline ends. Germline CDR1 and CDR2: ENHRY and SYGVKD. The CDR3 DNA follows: TGTGCCAGCATGAGGACAGACAAAGCAACTAATGAAAAACTGTTTTTT. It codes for CASMRTDKATNEKLFF.

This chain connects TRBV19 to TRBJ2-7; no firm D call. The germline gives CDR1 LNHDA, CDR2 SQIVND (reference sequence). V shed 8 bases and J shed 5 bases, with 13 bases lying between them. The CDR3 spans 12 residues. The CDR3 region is CASGRGSHEQYF. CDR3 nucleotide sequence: TGTGCCAGTGGACGAGGCTCGCACGAGCAGTACTTC.

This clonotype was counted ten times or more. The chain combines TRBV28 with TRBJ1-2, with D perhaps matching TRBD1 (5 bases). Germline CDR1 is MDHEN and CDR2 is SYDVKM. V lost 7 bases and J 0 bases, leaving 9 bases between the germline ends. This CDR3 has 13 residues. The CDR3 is CASNDRTNYGYTF. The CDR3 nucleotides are TGTGCCAGCAACGACAGAACTAACTATGGCTACACCTTC.

CDR3 region: CASSLLSRPNTEAFF. CDR3 DNA sequence: TGTGCCAGCAGTTTGTTGTCGCGGCCGAACACTGAAGCTTTCTTT. V gene TRBV12-3 or TRBV12-4 combines with J gene TRBJ1-1; the D is unclear. Between the trimmed V and J ends, which lost 3 bases and 1 base, there was a span of 12 bases. The CDR3 contains 15 residues.

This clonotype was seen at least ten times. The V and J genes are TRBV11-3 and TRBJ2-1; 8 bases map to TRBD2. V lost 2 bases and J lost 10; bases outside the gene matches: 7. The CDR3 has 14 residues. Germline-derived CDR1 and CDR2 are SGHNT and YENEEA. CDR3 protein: CASSLSGGDGEQFF. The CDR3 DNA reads TGTGCCAGCAGCTTATCCGGGGGGGACGGCGAGCAGTTCTTC. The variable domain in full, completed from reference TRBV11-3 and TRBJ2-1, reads EAGVVQSPRYKIIEKKQPVAFWCNPISGHNTLYWYLQNLGQGPELLIRYENEEAVDDSQLPKDRFSAERLKGVDSTLKIQPAELGDSAVYLCASSLSGGDGEQFFGPGTRLTVL.

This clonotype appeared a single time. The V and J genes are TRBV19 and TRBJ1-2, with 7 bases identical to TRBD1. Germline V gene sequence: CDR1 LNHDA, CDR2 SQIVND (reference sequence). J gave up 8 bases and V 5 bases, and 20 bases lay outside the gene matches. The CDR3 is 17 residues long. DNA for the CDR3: TGTGCCAGTAGTGCTATAAACGTCGACAGGGACTATAGAGGCTACACCTTC. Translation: CASSAINVDRDYRGYTF.

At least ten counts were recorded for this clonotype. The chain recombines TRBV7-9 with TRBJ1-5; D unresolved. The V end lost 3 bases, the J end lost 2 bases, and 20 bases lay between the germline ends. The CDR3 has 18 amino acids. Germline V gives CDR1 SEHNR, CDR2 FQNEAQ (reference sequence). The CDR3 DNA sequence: TGTGCCAGCAGCTTCTGGTCCTACCCGGGTGCTCGCAATCAGCCCCAGCATTTT. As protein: CASSFWSYPGARNQPQHF.

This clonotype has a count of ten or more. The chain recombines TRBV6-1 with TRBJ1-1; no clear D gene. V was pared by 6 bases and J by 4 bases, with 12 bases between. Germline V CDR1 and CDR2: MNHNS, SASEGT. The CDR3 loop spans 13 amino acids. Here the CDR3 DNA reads TGTGCCAGCAGACCCCTCGGGGTCACTGAAGCTTTCTTT. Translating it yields CASRPLGVTEAFF.